What follows are 20 T cell receptor beta chains derived from one specimen sequenced in a study of OX40 agonist ivuxolimab in advanced cancers. Profiling relied on immunoSEQ multiplex PCR, and the TCRdb table lists in-frame clones only, not all of them. This repertoire shows over 60,000 clones, around 91% found once; its top ten account for roughly 0.94%. The sample consisted of CD4+ or CD8+ T cells sorted from blood, taken in a trial of the OX40 agonist ivuxolimab. The receptors originated from an adult with an advanced solid tumor such as melanoma, head and neck, liver or kidney cancer.

This chain joins TRBV5-6 and TRBJ1-2; the D gene is possibly TRBD1 (5 bases). Trimming left V 4 bases short and J 4 bases short, with 17 bases between. Germline assignment: CDR1 SGHDT and CDR2 YYEEEE. This CDR3 is 15 amino acids long. The CDR3 region has the DNA TGTGCCAGCAGCCCTTCCAGACAGCGTCGCTATGGCTACACCTTC. Translating gives CASSPSRQRRYGYTF.

The V and J genes are TRBV6-6 and TRBJ1-3, with 10 bases aligning to TRBD1. V dropped 2 bases and J dropped 2; count of bases not matched to a gene: 0. CDR1 is MNHNY and CDR2 is SVGAGI in the germline V gene (reference sequence). The CDR3 covers 15 residues. The DNA for the CDR3 is TGTGCCAGCAGTTACGGACAGGGGGCTGGAAACACCATATATTTT. As protein: CASSYGQGAGNTIYF.

This clone was counted between two and nine times. The chain is built from TRBV6-5 and TRBJ2-3, with no clear D. The germline gives CDR1 MNHEY, CDR2 SVGAGI. The CDR3 length is 15 residues. V lost 0 bases and J lost 5, with 12 bases in between. This CDR3 is CASSYSMVNGDTQYF. DNA of the CDR3: TGTGCCAGCAGTTACTCGATGGTGAACGGAGATACGCAGTATTTT.

This clone was recorded only once. The chain couples TRBV27 to TRBJ2-1; D ambiguous. Germline values: CDR1 MNHEY, CDR2 SMNVEV (reference sequence). V lost 8 bases and J lost 9, with 17 bases in between. This CDR3 has 13 residues. The CDR3 DNA is TGTGCCAGCTCGGTCGTGGGCTGGGGTGAGCAGTTCTTC. Its translation: CASSVVGWGEQFF.

V and J are TRBV11-2 and TRBJ2-5; D uncertain. Germline V gives CDR1 SGHAT, CDR2 FQNNGV. There are 13 residues in the CDR3. V shed 1 base and J shed 5 bases, with 8 bases lying between them. The CDR3 loop reads CASSLAFGETQYF. As DNA, the CDR3 is TGTGCCAGCAGCTTAGCTTTTGGGGAGACCCAGTACTTC.

V is TRBV7-3 and J is TRBJ2-3; 9 nucleotides line up with TRBD2. CDR1 is SGHTA and CDR2 is FQGTGA in the germline V gene. The CDR3 length is 16 residues. V shed 5 bases, J shed 2 bases, and the junction held 8 bases outside the gene matches. The CDR3 region is CASSPGIAGATDTQYF. In DNA form, the CDR3 reads TGTGCCAGCAGCCCTGGGATAGCGGGAGCCACAGATACGCAGTATTTT.

The chain joins TRBV30 to TRBJ1-2; TRBD1 matches 7 bases. Germline lookup yields CDR1 GTSNPN and CDR2 SVGIG (reference sequence). The CDR3 is 13 amino acids. J gave up 4 bases and V 4 bases, and 6 bases lay outside the gene matches. In DNA form, the CDR3 reads TGTGCCTGGATAGGGGCAGGGGGCTATGGCTACACCTTC. Amino acid sequence: CAWIGAGGYGYTF.

The chain employs TRBV28 and TRBJ2-1, with a weak D call TRBD2 (6 bases). This CDR3 region has 14 residues. In germline, CDR1 is MDHEN, CDR2 SYDVKM. Between the trimmed V and J ends, which lost 3 bases and 10 bases, there was a span of 16 bases. CDR3 loop: CASSLRDWGREQFF. Written as DNA, the CDR3 is TGTGCCAGCAGTTTGAGGGACTGGGGTAGGGAGCAGTTCTTC.

The rearrangement links TRBV15 to TRBJ2-5; D is possibly TRBD1 (6 bases). The V end lost 0 bases, the J end lost 3 bases, and 8 bases lay between the germline ends. The CDR3 is 14 residues long. Germline CDR1 LNHNV, CDR2 YYDKDF (reference sequence). The DNA for the CDR3 is TGTGCCACCAGCAGAGATAGGGGGAAAGAGACCCAGTACTTC. Protein: CATSRDRGKETQYF.

The chain links TRBV11-3 to TRBJ2-7; unclear D gene. V gave up 2 bases and J gave up 0 bases, with 11 bases separating them. The CDR3 spans 15 residues. Germline values: CDR1 SGHNT, CDR2 YENEEA. For the CDR3, the DNA is TGTGCCAGCAGCTTATTCTCTCAAGGCTCCTACGAGCAGTACTTC. Its protein product is CASSLFSQGSYEQYF.

This clone was seen more than once but under ten times. The chain has TRBV19 and TRBJ1-2; 9 bases map to TRBD1. Losses at the gene ends were 4 bases for V and 8 bases for J; bases not matched to a gene: 5. The CDR3 length is 13 residues. Germline CDR1 is LNHDA and CDR2 is SQIVND (reference sequence). The CDR3: CASSTQGARGYTF. DNA for the CDR3: TGTGCCAGTAGTACACAGGGGGCGCGGGGCTACACCTTC. The whole variable domain, remainder taken from reference TRBV19 and TRBJ1-2, is DGGITQSPKYLFRKEGQNVTLSCEQNLNHDAMYWYRQDPGQGLRLIYYSQIVNDFQKGDIAEGYSVSREKKESFPLTVTSAQKNPTAFYLCASSTQGARGYTFGSGTRLTVV.

The V gene is TRBV4-1, the J gene TRBJ2-7, with D possibly being TRBD1 (5 bases). V was cut by 5 bases and J by 3 bases, with 17 bases left in between. The CDR3 is 15 residues long. Germline V gene lookup returns CDR1 MGHRA and CDR2 YSYEKL. The CDR3 sequence: CASSRSGASYYEQYF. CDR3 in DNA: TGCGCCAGCAGCAGGTCTGGGGCGTCCTACTACGAGCAGTACTTC.

This sequence joins TRBV5-8 and TRBJ2-1; 10 bases fit TRBD2. With V trimmed by 5 bases and J by 7 bases, 15 bases remained unmatched. The germline gives CDR1 SGHTS, CDR2 YDEGEE. The CDR3 is 17 amino acids. The CDR3 nucleotides read TGTGCCAGCAGACCATACAAACGGACTAGCGGTAATAATGAGCAGTTCTTC. It yields the protein CASRPYKRTSGNNEQFF.

The chain joins TRBV7-9 to TRBJ2-5, with TRBD1 matching over 7 bases. This CDR3 contains 15 residues. CDR1 and CDR2 (germline): SEHNR, FQNEAQ (reference sequence). V lost 3 bases and J lost 1; bases outside the gene matches: 5. CDR3 loop: CASSFPGTVQETQYF. In DNA form, the CDR3 reads TGTGCCAGCAGCTTCCCCGGGACAGTCCAAGAGACCCAGTACTTC.

The chain joins TRBV2 to TRBJ2-1; weak D call: TRBD1 (6 bases). The CDR3 sequence is 16 residues long. The germline V gene has CDR1 SNHLY and CDR2 FYNNEI. V was clipped by 2 bases and J by 3 bases, with 14 bases between them. DNA for the CDR3: TGTGCCAGCAGTGAATCCCACACAGGGAGCTACAATGAGCAGTTCTTC. As protein: CASSESHTGSYNEQFF.

The gene calls are TRBV6-4 and TRBJ2-3, with TRBD2 as a possible D gene (6 bases). This CDR3 spans 13 amino acids. Germline values: CDR1 MRHNA, CDR2 SNTAGT. The ends were cut back, 5 bases at V and 2 bases at J, with 8 bases in the middle. The CDR3 sequence is CASSRDFTDTQYF. Here the CDR3 DNA reads TGTGCCAGCAGTAGGGACTTCACAGATACGCAGTATTTT.

This chain joins TRBV21-1 and TRBJ1-1. TRBV21-1 is flagged as a pseudogene. The CDR3 length is 15 residues. CDR3 sequence (DNA): TGTGCCAGCAGCAAAGGCGGCACGGCTAACACTGAAGCTTTCTTT. Its translation is CASSKGGTANTEAFF.

J is TRBJ1-5 and V is TRBV27, with D hard to call. Germline values: CDR1 MNHEY, CDR2 SMNVEV (reference sequence). The CDR3 extends over 15 amino acids. Trimming pared 6 bases from V and 2 bases from J, leaving 14 bases between. CDR3 nucleotides: TGTGCCAGCAGACCCCCGGGAGGAGGCAATCAGCCCCAGCATTTT. Residues: CASRPPGGGNQPQHF.

This clone came up once. The rearrangement joins TRBV9 to TRBJ2-2; either TRBD1 or TRBD2 may supply D (5 bases each). The ends were cut back, 3 bases at V and 6 bases at J, with 15 bases in the middle. Germline V gene data show CDR1 as SGDLS and CDR2 as YYNGEE. CDR3 length: 15 amino acids. CDR3 residues: CASSARTGPPGELFF. CDR3 DNA sequence: TGTGCCAGCAGCGCCCGGACGGGGCCCCCCGGGGAGCTGTTTTTT.

The V and J genes are TRBV5-5 and TRBJ2-2; D ambiguous. Trimming left V 0 bases short and J 0 bases short, with 0 bases between. The CDR3 is made up of 13 amino acids. Per the germline V gene, CDR1 is SGHKS and CDR2 is YYEKEE (reference sequence). The CDR3 region has the DNA TGTGCCAGCAGCTTGGCGAACACCGGGGAGCTGTTTTTT. Protein: CASSLANTGELFF.